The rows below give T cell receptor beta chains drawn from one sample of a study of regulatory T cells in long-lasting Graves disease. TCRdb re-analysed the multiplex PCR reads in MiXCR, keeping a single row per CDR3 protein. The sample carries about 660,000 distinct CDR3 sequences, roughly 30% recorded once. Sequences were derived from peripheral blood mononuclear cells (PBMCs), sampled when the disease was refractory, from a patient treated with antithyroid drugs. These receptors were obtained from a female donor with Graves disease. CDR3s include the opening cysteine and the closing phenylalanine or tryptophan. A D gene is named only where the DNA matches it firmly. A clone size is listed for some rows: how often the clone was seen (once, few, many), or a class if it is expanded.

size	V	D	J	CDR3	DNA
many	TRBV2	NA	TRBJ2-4	CASSRDVKNIQYF	TGTGCCAGCTCCCGGGACGTCAAAAACATTCAGTACTTC
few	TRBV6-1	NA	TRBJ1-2	CASSAGARGYTF	TGTGCCAGCAGCGCAGGGGCGCGGGGCTACACCTTC
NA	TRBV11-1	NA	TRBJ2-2	CASSLAAPTTGELFF	TGTGCCAGCAGCTTAGCGGCCCCAACCACCGGGGAGCTGTTTTTT
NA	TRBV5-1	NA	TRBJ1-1	CASSPGGSSTEAFF	TGCGCCAGCAGCCCTGGGGGGTCGAGCACTGAAGCTTTCTTT
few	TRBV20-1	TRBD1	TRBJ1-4	CSAPPPTGGDFF	TGCAGTGCCCCACCCCCGACAGGGGGCGATTTTTTT
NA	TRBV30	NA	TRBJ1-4	CAWSVPSADGEKLFF	TGTGCCTGGAGTGTACCCTCCGCTGATGGTGAAAAACTGTTTTTT
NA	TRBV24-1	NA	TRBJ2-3	CATSQWSTDTQYF	TGTGCCACCAGCCAGTGGTCCACAGATACGCAGTATTTT
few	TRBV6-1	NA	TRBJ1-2	CASSEISLDFSDGYTF	TGTGCCAGCAGTGAAATAAGTTTGGACTTTTCGGATGGCTACACCTTC
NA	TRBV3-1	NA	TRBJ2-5	CASSHGDSYPQETQYF	TGTGCCAGCAGCCACGGAGATAGCTACCCCCAAGAGACCCAGTACTTC
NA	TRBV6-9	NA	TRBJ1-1	CASSYGGWRMNTEAFF	TGTGCCAGCAGTTACGGGGGTTGGAGGATGAACACTGAAGCTTTCTTT
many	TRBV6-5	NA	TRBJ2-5	CASSYGLLGATGGGETQYF	TGTGCCAGCAGTTACGGTCTTTTGGGCGCTACAGGGGGGGGGGAGACCCAGTACTTC
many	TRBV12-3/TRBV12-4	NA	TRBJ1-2	CASSLDRRGYYGYTF	TGTGCCAGCAGTTTAGACAGGAGGGGGTACTATGGCTACACCTTC
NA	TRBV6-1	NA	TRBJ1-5	CASSTVDGSNQPQHF	TGTGCCAGCAGTACCGTTGACGGCAGCAATCAGCCCCAGCATTTT
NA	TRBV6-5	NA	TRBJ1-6	CASSFEKGLPLHF	TGTGCCAGCAGTTTCGAAAAGGGCCTGCCCCTCCACTTT
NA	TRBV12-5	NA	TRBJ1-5	CASAPGPLNQPQHF	TGTGCTAGTGCCCCTGGGCCATTGAATCAGCCCCAGCATTTT
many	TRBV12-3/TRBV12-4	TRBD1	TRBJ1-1	CASRGTGPADAFF	TGTGCCAGCAGGGGGACAGGGCCCGCGGATGCTTTCTTT
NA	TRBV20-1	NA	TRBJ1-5	CSARDFFGVSQHF	TGCAGTGCTAGAGATTTCTTTGGGGTTTCCCAGCATTTT
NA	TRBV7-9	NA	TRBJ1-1	CASSSFRTENTEAFF	TGTGCCAGCAGCTCCTTTCGGACAGAGAACACTGAAGCTTTCTTT
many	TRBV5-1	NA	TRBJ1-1	CASSLSGGNTEAFF	TGTGCCAGCAGCTTATCCGGGGGGAACACTGAAGCTTTCTTT
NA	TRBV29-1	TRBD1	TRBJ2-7	CSVLSPGGINEQYF	TGCAGCGTCCTAAGTCCAGGGGGCATCAACGAGCAGTACTTC
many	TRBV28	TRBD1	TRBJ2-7	CASSLQGQGTYEQYF	TGTGCCAGCAGTCTCCAAGGACAGGGTACCTACGAGCAGTACTTC
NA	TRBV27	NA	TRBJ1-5	CASPSKEETRWPQHF	TGTGCCAGCCCCTCCAAGGAGGAAACCAGATGGCCCCAGCATTTT
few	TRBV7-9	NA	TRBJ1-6	CASSLIGDNSPLHF	TGTGCCAGCAGCTTAATAGGGGACAATTCACCCCTCCACTTT
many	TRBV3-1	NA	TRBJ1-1	CASSQAAEAFF	TGTGCCAGCAGCCAAGCGGCTGAAGCTTTCTTT
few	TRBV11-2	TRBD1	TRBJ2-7	CASRTSRTGAGEQYF	TGTGCCAGCAGAACAAGTCGGACAGGGGCGGGCGAGCAGTACTTC
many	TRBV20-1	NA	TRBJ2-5	CSARAPFLDVETQYF	TGCAGTGCTAGAGCTCCCTTTCTAGACGTGGAGACCCAGTACTTC
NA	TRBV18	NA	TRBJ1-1	CASSPQNTEASF	TGTGCCAGCTCACCACAAAACACTGAAGCTTCCTTT
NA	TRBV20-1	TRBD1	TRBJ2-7	CSAGTGSSYEQYF	TGCAGTGCGGGGACAGGGAGCTCCTACGAGCAGTACTTC
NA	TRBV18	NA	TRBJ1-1	CASSPSRDEAFF	TGTGCCAGCTCACCGAGCAGAGATGAAGCTTTCTTT